This section outlines one T cell receptor (beta chain) sequence together with its context. What it binds is not known. The record originates from a study of cytomegalovirus exposure and HLA in healthy donors. Study-level background: Earlier sequencing of some 180 million T cells yielded nearly 120 million unique TCR beta sequences.

Study outcomes and limitations: One variant, a missense change in DCLRE1C, was linked in a later analysis to TCR beta V- and J-gene trimming. In a later analysis, at a false discovery rate of 0.05, some 15,000 TCR beta sequences were associated with HLA alleles.

Amplification used 60 Vbeta primers and 13 Jbeta primers. Produced via immunoSEQ multiplex PCR; TCRdb's table is partial and in-frame only. This sample has some 100,000 clones; 75% occur once, and the top ten carry less than 5%. The CDR3 is 13 residues long. CDR1 and CDR2 from the germline V gene are MNHNS and SASEGT. V lost 6 bases and J lost 10, with 16 bases in between. The sequencing sample was made of PBMCs. The V call is TRBV6-1, the J call TRBJ2-1; D is possibly TRBD2 (6 bases). The sequence came from a young woman in good health and CMV-seropositive. DNA for the CDR3: TGTGCCAGCAGGGAATACCCTCGGGGGGAGCAGTTCTTC. Amino acid sequence: CASREYPRGEQFF.